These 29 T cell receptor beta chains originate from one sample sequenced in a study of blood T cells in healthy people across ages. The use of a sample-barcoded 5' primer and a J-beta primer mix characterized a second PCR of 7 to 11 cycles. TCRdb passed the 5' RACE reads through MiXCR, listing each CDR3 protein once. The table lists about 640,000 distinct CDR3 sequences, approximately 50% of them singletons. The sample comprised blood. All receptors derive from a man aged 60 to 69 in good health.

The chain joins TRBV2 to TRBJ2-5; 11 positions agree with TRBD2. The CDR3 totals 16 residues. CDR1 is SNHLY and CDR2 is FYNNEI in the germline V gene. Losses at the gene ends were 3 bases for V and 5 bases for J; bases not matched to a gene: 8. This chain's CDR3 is CASSDGISGGAETQYF. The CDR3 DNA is TGTGCCAGCAGTGACGGGATTAGCGGGGGGGCGGAGACCCAGTACTTC. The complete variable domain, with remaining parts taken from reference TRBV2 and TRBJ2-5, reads EPEVTQTPSHQVTQMGQEVILRCVPISNHLYFYWYRQILGQKVEFLVSFYNNEISEKSEIFDDQFSVERPDGSNFTLKIRSTKLEDSAMYFCASSDGISGGAETQYFGPGTRLLVL.

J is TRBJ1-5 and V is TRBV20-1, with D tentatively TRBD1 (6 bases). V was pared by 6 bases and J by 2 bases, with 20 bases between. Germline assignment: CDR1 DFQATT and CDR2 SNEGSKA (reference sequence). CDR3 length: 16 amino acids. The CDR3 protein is CSAIPGGPGGNQPQHF. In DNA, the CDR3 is TGCAGTGCCATACCTGGGGGGCCCGGTGGCAATCAGCCCCAGCATTTT.

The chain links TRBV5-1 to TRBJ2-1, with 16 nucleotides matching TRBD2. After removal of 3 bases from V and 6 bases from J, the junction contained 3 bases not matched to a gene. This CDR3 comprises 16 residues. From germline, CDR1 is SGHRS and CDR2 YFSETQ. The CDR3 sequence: CASSYGTSGGGNEQFF. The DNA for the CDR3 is TGCGCCAGCAGCTACGGGACTAGCGGGGGGGGCAATGAGCAGTTCTTC.

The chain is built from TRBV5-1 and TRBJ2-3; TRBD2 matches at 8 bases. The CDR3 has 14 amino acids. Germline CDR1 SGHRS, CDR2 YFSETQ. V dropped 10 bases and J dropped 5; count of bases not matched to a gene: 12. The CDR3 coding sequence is TGCGCCGGGTCAAGCGGGGGACGCGGAGATACGCAGTATTTT. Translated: CAGSSGGRGDTQYF.

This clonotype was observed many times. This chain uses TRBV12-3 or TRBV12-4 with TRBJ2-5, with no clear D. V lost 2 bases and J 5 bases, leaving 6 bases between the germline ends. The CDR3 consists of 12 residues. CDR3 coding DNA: TGTGCCAGCAGTTTATTGTCTGAGACCCAGTACTTC. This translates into CASSLLSETQYF.

CDR3 DNA: TGTGCCAGCAGGAGGCAGCCGACTAACTATGGCTACACCTTC. It specifies CASRRQPTNYGYTF. This chain connects TRBV7-2 to TRBJ1-2; unclear D gene. CDR3 length equals 14 residues. The germline V gene encodes CDR1 SGHTA and CDR2 FQGNSA. V lost 6 bases, J lost 0 bases, and 11 bases lay in between.

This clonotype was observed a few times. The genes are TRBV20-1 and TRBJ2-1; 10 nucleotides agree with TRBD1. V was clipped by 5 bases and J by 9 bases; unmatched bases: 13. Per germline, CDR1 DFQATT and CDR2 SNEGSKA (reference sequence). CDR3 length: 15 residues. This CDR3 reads CSAGSGTGAGSEQFF. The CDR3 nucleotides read TGCAGTGCTGGGTCCGGGACAGGGGCAGGGAGTGAGCAGTTCTTC.

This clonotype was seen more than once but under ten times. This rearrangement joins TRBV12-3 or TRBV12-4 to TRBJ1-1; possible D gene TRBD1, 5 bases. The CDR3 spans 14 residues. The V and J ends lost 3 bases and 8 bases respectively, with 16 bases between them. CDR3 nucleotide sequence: TGTGCCAGCAGTTTCTGGGGCAGGGACCGAGAAGCTTTCTTT. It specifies CASSFWGRDREAFF.

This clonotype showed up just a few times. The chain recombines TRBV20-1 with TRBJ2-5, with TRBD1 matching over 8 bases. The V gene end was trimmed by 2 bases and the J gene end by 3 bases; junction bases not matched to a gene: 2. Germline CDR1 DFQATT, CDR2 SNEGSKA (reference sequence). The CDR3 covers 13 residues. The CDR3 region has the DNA TGCAGTGCTAGAAGGACAGGGAAAGAGACCCAGTACTTC. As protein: CSARRTGKETQYF.

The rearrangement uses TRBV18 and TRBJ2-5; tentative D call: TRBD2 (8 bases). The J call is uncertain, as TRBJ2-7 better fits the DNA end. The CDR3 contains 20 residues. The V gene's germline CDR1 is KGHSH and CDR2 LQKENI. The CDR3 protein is CASSPQQGLSSGDPSDEQYF. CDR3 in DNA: TGTGCCAGCTCACCACAACAGGGGTTGAGTAGCGGGGACCCATCCGACGAGCAGTACTTC.

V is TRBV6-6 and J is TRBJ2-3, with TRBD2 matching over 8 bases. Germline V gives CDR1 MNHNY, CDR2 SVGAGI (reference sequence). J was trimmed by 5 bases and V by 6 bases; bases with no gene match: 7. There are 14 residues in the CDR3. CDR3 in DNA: TGTGCCAGCAGCGGGACTAGGGGAGTAGATACGCAGTATTTT. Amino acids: CASSGTRGVDTQYF.

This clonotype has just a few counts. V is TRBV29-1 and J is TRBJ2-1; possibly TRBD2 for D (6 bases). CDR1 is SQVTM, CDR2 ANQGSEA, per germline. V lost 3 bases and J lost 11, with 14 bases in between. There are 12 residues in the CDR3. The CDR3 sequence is CSVELAYQQQFF. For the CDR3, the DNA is TGCAGCGTTGAGCTAGCGTACCAACAGCAGTTCTTC.

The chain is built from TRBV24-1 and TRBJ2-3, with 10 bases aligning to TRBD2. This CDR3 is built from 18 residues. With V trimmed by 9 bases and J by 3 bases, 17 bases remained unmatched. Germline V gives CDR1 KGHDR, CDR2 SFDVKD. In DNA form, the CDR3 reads TGTGCCACCCCAAGACCCAGGACTAGCGGTGAAGGGACAGATACGCAGTATTTT. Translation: CATPRPRTSGEGTDTQYF.

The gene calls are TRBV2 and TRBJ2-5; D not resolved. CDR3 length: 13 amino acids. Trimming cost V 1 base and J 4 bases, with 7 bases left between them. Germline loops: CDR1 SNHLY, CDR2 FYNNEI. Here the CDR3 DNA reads TGTGCCAGCAGTGAAGGTGGGGTAGAGACCCAGTACTTC. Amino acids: CASSEGGVETQYF. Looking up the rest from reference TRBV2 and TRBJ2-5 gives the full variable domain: EPEVTQTPSHQVTQMGQEVILRCVPISNHLYFYWYRQILGQKVEFLVSFYNNEISEKSEIFDDQFSVERPDGSNFTLKIRSTKLEDSAMYFCASSEGGVETQYFGPGTRLLVL.

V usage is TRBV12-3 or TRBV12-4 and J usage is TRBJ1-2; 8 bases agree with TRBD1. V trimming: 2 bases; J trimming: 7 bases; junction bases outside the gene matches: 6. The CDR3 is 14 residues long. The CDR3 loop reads CASSLSAGGLGYTF. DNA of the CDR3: TGTGCCAGCAGTTTATCGGCAGGGGGCCTTGGCTACACCTTC.

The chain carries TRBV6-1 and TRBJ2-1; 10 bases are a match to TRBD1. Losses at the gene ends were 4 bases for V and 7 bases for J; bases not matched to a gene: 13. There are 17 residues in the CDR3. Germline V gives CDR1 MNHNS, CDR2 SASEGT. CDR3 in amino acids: CASSVRGVGTGANEQFF. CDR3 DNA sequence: TGTGCCAGCAGTGTGCGCGGAGTGGGGACAGGGGCAAATGAGCAGTTCTTC.

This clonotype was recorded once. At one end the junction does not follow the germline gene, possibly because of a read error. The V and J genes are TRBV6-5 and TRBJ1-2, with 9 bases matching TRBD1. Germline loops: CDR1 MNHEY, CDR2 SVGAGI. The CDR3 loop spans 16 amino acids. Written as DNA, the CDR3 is TGTGCCAGCAGTCGCGGGACAGGGATGAACGTCGATGGCCACACCTTC. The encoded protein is CASSRGTGMNVDGHTF.

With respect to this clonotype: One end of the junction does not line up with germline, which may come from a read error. The CDR3 DNA reads as TGCGTCAGCAGCTTGGTTAGCGGGGGGCCCAAGGGCGAGCAGTTCTTC. Its translation: CVSSLVSGGPKGEQFF. This rearrangement joins TRBV5-1 to TRBJ2-1, with TRBD2 matching over 10 bases. Germline V lookup: CDR1 SGHRS, CDR2 YFSETQ. The CDR3 is 16 amino acids.

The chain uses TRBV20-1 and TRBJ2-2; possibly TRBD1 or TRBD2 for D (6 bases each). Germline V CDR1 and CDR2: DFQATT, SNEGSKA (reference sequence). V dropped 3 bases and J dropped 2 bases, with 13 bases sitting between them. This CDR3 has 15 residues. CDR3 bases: TGCAGTGCTAGGATGGGGGGCAGTAACACCGGGGAGCTGTTTTTT. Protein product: CSARMGGSNTGELFF.

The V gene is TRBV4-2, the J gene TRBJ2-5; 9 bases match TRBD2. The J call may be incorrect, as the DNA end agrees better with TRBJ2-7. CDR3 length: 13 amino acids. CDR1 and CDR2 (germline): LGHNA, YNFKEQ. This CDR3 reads CAFEAGGLYEQYF. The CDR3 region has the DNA TGTGCTTTCGAGGCGGGGGGGCTTTACGAGCAGTACTTC.

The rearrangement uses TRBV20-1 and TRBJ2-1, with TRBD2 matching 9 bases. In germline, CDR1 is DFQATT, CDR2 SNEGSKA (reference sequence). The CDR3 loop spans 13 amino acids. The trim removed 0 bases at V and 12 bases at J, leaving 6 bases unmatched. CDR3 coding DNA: TGCAGTGCTAGAGATCGGCGGGGGGGCCTGCAGTTCTTC. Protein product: CSARDRRGGLQFF.

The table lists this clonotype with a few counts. The CDR3 spells CSARDPGRPADTQYF. The CDR3 DNA reads as TGCAGTGCTAGAGATCCTGGAAGGCCAGCAGATACGCAGTATTTT. The chain combines TRBV20-1 with TRBJ2-3; unclear D gene. V lost 0 bases to trimming and J lost 4 bases, with 14 bases between them. The CDR3 sequence is 15 residues long. Germline lookup yields CDR1 DFQATT and CDR2 SNEGSKA (reference sequence).

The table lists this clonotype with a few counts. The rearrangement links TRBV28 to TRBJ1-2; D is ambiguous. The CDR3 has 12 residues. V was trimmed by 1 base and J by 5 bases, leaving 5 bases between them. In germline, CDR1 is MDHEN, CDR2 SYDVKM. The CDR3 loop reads CASSLSPYGYTF. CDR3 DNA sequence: TGTGCCAGCAGTTTATCGCCTTATGGCTACACCTTC.

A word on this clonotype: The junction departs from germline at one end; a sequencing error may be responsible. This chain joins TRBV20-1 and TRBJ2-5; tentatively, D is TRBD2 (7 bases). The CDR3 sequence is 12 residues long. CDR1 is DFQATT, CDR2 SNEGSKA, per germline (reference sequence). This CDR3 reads CSARGGQEAQYF. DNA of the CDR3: TGCAGTGCTAGGGGGGGGCAAGAGGCCCAGTACTTC.

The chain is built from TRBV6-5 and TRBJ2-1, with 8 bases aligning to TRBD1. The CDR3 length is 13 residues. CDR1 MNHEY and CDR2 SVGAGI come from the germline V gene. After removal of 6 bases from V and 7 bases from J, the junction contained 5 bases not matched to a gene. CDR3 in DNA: TGTGCCAGCAGCCCGACAGGGGTGAATGAGCAGTTCTTC. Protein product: CASSPTGVNEQFF.

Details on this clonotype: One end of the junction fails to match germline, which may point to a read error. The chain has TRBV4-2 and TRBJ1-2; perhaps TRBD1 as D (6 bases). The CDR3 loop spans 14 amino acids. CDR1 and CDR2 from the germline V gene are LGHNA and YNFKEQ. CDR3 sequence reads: CVSSQGGPIYGYTF. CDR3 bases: TGTGTCAGCAGCCAAGGGGGGCCGATCTATGGCTACACCTTC.

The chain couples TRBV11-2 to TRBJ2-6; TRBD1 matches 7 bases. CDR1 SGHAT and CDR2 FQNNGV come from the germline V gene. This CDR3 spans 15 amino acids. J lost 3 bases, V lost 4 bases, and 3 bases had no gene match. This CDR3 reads CASSSHRGGANVLTF. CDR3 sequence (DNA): TGTGCCAGCAGCTCGCACAGGGGTGGGGCCAACGTCCTGACTTTC. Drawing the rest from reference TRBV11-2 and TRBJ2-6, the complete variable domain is EAGVAQSPRYKIIEKRQSVAFWCNPISGHATLYWYQQILGQGPKLLIQFQNNGVVDDSQLPKDRFSAERLKGVDSTLKIQPAKLEDSAVYLCASSSHRGGANVLTFGAGSRLTVL.

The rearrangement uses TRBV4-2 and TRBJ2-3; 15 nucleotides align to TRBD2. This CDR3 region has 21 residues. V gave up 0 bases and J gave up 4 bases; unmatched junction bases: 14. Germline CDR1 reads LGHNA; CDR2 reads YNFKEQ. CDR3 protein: CASSQESSGTSGGRLADTQYF. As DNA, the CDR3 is TGTGCCAGCAGCCAAGAGTCGTCCGGGACTAGCGGGGGGCGATTGGCAGATACGCAGTATTTT.

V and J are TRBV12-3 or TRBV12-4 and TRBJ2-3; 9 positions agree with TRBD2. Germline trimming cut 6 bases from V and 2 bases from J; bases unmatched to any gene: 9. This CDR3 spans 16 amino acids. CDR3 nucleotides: TGTGCCAGCAGCCCCGTGGCTAGCGGGGCCACAGATACGCAGTATTTT. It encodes CASSPVASGATDTQYF.